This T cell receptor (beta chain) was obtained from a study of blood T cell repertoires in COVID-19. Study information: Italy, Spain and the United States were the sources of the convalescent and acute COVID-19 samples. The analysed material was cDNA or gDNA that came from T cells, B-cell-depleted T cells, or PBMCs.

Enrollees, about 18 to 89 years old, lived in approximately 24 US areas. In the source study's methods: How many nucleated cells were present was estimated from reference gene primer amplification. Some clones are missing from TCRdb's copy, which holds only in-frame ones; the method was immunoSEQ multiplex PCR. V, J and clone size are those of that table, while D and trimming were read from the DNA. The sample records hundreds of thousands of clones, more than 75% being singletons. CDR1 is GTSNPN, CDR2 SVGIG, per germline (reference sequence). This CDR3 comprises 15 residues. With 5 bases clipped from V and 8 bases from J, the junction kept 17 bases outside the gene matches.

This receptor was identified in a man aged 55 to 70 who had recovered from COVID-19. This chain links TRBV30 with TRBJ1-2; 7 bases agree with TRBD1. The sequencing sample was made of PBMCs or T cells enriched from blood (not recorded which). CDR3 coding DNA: TGTGCCTGGGGTGAACAGGGGTTCGTGGTCATCGGCTACACCTTC. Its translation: CAWGEQGFVVIGYTF.